This note documents a single T cell receptor (beta chain) sequence. In germline, CDR1 is SQVTM, CDR2 ANQGSEA. Trimming left V 7 bases short and J 3 bases short, with 9 bases between. The CDR3 contains 11 residues. The data were produced by immunoSEQ multiplex PCR, yet TCRdb's version contains in-frame clones alone and is incomplete. The sample records some 140,000 clones, approximately 79% being singletons. This entry belongs to a study of blood T cell repertoires in COVID-19. About the study: From the United States, Italy and Spain came samples of acute and convalescent COVID-19. In each case, the material was cDNA or gDNA derived from T cells, B-cell-depleted T cells, or PBMCs.

The source is a man in his sixties with acute or convalescent COVID-19. The specimen was peripheral blood. The V call is TRBV29-1, the J call TRBJ1-1, with D maybe TRBD1 (6 bases). CDR3: CSGTAYTEAFF. The DNA for the CDR3 is TGCAGCGGGACAGCCTACACTGAAGCTTTCTTT. The entire variable domain, with the rest obtained from reference TRBV29-1 and TRBJ1-1, is as follows: SAVISQKPSRDICQRGTSLTIQCQVDSQVTMMFWYRQQPGQSLTLIATANQGSEATYESGFVIDKFPISRPNLTFSTLTVSNMSPEDSSIYLCSGTAYTEAFFGQGTRLTVV.